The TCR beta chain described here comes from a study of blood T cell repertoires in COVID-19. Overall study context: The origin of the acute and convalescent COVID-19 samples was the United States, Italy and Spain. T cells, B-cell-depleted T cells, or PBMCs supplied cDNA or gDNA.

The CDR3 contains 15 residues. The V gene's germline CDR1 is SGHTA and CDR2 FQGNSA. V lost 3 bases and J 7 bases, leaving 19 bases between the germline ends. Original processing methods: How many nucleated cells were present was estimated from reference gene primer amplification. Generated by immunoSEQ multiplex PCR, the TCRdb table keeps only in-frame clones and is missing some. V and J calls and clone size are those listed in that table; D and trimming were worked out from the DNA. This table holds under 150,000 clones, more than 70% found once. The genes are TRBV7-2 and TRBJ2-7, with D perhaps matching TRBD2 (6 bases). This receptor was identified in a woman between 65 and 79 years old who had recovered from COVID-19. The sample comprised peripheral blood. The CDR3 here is CASSLGGTQAGEQYF. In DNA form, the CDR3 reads TGTGCCAGCAGCTTGGGTGGGACTCAAGCAGGGGAGCAGTACTTC.